The clone carrying this T cell receptor beta chain was seen a few times. Its antigen is unidentified. With 2 bases removed from V and 6 bases from J, the gap between germline ends came to 11 bases. Germline V lookup: CDR1 LGHDT, CDR2 YNNKEL (reference sequence). CDR3 length: 14 amino acids. Each CDR3 protein gets one entry after TCRdb re-called the RT-PCR reads with MiXCR. The sample holds 530,000 or so distinct CDR3 sequences, 12% seen once. This specimen belongs to a study of response to subunit inactivated influenza vaccine. Points from the study as a whole: Authors proposed each seasonal influenza vaccination draws in few new T cells.

This specimen consisted of PBMCs from blood, obtained on the day of vaccination. The J gene is TRBJ1-5, the V gene TRBV3-1; D possibly corresponds to TRBD1 (5 bases). The sequence was obtained from a man between 50 and 59 years old who received an inactivated influenza vaccine. The CDR3 DNA is TGTGCCAGCAGCCAAACAAGGGGTGCTCAGCCCCAGCATTTT. As protein: CASSQTRGAQPQHF.